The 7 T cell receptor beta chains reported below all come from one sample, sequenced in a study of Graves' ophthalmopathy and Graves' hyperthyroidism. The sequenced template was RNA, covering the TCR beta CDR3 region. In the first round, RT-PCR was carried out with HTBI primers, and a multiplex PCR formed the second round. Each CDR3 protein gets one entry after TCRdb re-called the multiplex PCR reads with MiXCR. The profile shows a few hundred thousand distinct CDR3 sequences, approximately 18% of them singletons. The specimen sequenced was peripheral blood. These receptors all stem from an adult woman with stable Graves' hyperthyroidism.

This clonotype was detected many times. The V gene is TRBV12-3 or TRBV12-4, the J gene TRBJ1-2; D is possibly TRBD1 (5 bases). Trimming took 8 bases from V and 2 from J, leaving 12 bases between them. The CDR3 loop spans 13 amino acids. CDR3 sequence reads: CASLGGGNYGYTF. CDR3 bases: TGTGCCAGCCTCGGGGGGGGGAACTATGGCTACACCTTC.

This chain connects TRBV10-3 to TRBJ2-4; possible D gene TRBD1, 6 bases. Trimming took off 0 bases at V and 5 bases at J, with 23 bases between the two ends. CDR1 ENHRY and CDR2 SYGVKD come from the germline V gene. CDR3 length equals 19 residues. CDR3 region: CAISESSGTLRGIENIQYF. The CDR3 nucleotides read TGTGCCATCAGTGAGTCTTCCGGGACATTGAGAGGTATCGAAAACATTCAGTACTTC.

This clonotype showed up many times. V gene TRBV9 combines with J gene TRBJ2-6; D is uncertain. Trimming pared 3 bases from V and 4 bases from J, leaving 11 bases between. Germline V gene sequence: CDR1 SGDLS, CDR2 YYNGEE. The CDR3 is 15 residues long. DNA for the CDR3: TGTGCCAGCAGCGCGCAGCCCCGAGGGGCCAACGTCCTGACTTTC. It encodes CASSAQPRGANVLTF.

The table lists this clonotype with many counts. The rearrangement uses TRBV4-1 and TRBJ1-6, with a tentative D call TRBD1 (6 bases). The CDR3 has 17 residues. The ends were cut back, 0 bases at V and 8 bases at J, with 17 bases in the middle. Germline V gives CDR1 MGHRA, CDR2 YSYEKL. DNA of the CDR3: TGCGCCAGCAGCCAAGAAGGTCACAGGACAGAATATTCACCCCTCCACTTT. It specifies CASSQEGHRTEYSPLHF.

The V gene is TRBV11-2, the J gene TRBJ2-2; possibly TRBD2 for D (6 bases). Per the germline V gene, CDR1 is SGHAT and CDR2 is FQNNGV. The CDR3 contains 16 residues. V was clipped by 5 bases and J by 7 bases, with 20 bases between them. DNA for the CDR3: TGTGCCAGCAGCCGAAAGGGACTCAGGGTGGTCGGGGAGCTGTTTTTT. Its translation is CASSRKGLRVVGELFF. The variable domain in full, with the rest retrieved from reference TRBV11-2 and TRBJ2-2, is EAGVAQSPRYKIIEKRQSVAFWCNPISGHATLYWYQQILGQGPKLLIQFQNNGVVDDSQLPKDRFSAERLKGVDSTLKIQPAKLEDSAVYLCASSRKGLRVVGELFFGEGSRLTVL.

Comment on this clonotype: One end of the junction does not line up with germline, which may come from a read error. CDR3 nucleotides: TGCGCAAGCAGCCCATCGACAGGGGCCACGCCGGGAGCTTTCTTT. This codes for CASSPSTGATPGAFF. J is TRBJ1-1 and V is TRBV5-1; 8 bases are shared with TRBD1. The CDR3 is 15 amino acids. CDR1 SGHRS and CDR2 YFSETQ come from the germline V gene. Variable domain in full (rest from reference TRBV5-1 and TRBJ1-1): KAGVTQTPRYLIKTRGQQVTLSCSPISGHRSVSWYQQTPGQGLQFLFEYFSETQRNKGNFPGRFSGRQFSNSRSEMNVSTLELGDSALYLCASSPSTGATPGAFFGQGTRLTVV.

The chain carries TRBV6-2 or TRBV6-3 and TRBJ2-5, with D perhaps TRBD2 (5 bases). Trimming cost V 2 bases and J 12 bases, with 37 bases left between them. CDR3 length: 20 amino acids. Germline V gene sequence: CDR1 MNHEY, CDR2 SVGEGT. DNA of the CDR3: TGTGCCAGCAGTTACGGCAAAAGCTCTGCAAAGCGGACCCCCCAAGAGGCCAAGTACTTC. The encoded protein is CASSYGKSSAKRTPQEAKYF.